Listed below are T cell receptor beta chains from one sample, sequenced in a study of blood T cell repertoires in COVID-19. Clones were sequenced by immunoSEQ multiplex PCR, and TCRdb holds only the in-frame ones, with some missing. The sample shows 150,000 or so clones, over 85% of them seen only once. Sequenced material: peripheral blood. These receptors were taken from a woman aged 45-59 years with acute or convalescent COVID-19. CDR3s include the opening cysteine and the closing phenylalanine or tryptophan. Each record gives: V gene, D gene, clone size, J gene, CDR3 protein, CDR3 DNA. D genes are given only for firm matches. Only part of the rows carry a size: once, few, many, or a class if the clone is expanded.

v_call: TRBV6-6
d_call: NA
clone_size: NA
j_call: TRBJ1-1
cdr3_aa: CASSYSEVNTEAFF
cdr3_nt: TGTGCCAGCAGTTACTCGGAGGTGAACACTGAAGCTTTCTTT

v_call: TRBV10-3
d_call: TRBD2
clone_size: NA
j_call: TRBJ2-7
cdr3_aa: CAISESSGNPEQYF
cdr3_nt: TGTGCCATCAGTGAGTCAAGCGGGAATCCCGAGCAGTACTTC

v_call: TRBV19
d_call: NA
clone_size: NA
j_call: TRBJ1-1
cdr3_aa: CASTRDTEAFF
cdr3_nt: TGTGCCAGTACGAGGGACACTGAAGCTTTCTTT

v_call: TRBV30
d_call: TRBD1
clone_size: NA
j_call: TRBJ1-6
cdr3_aa: CAWSVSGTGDSPLHF
cdr3_nt: TGTGCCTGGAGTGTTTCCGGGACAGGGGATTCACCCCTCCACTTT

v_call: TRBV10-3
d_call: NA
clone_size: NA
j_call: TRBJ2-3
cdr3_aa: CAIREAGPMDTQYF
cdr3_nt: TGTGCCATCAGAGAAGCGGGCCCCATGGATACGCAGTATTTT

v_call: TRBV19
d_call: NA
clone_size: NA
j_call: TRBJ1-6
cdr3_aa: CASSMDSSSYNSPLHF
cdr3_nt: TGTGCCAGTAGTATGGACAGTAGCTCCTATAATTCACCCCTCCACTTT

v_call: TRBV7-8
d_call: TRBD1
clone_size: NA
j_call: TRBJ1-5
cdr3_aa: CASSFGTGLNQPQHF
cdr3_nt: TGTGCCAGCAGCTTCGGGACAGGCCTAAATCAGCCCCAGCATTTT

v_call: TRBV7-2
d_call: NA
clone_size: once
j_call: TRBJ1-1
cdr3_aa: CASSVSRGRTEAFF
cdr3_nt: TGTGCCAGCAGCGTGAGCAGGGGCCGCACTGAAGCTTTCTTT

v_call: TRBV28
d_call: TRBD1
clone_size: NA
j_call: TRBJ2-7
cdr3_aa: CASRDRTGISGEQYF
cdr3_nt: TGTGCCAGCAGGGACCGGACAGGGATTTCGGGCGAGCAGTACTTC

v_call: TRBV11-2
d_call: NA
clone_size: NA
j_call: TRBJ2-1
cdr3_aa: CASSPGTYYNEQFF
cdr3_nt: TGTGCCAGCAGCCCCGGGACTTACTACAATGAGCAGTTCTTC